This T cell receptor beta chain was sequenced for a study of somatic mutations in cytotoxic T cells in rheumatoid arthritis. Notes on the study in general: It was found that CD8+ T-cell clonality in rheumatoid arthritis patients did not differ significantly from that in age-matched healthy controls.

On this clone itself: Its antigen is unknown.

The CDR3 has 14 amino acids. Germline trimming cut 2 bases from V and 2 bases from J; bases unmatched to any gene: 4. Germline V gene sequence: CDR1 SGHRS, CDR2 YFSETQ. Original handling: Large patient CD8+ clones, those above 1%, rarely matched published virus-specific TCRB sequences. Libraries were prepared by immunoSEQ multiplex PCR; TCRdb keeps only in-frame clonotypes and omits some of them. V and J calls and clone size are given by that table; D and trimming were obtained from the DNA. This repertoire shows roughly 16,000 clones, roughly four fifths found once; its top ten account for over 15%.

The sample taken for sequencing was CD8+ T cells sorted from blood. This clonotype was sampled from a woman aged 45-65 years with rheumatoid arthritis. The J gene is TRBJ2-7, the V gene TRBV5-1; 7 bases are a match to TRBD1. In nucleotides, the CDR3 is TGCGCCAGCAGCTTTCTCCAGGGGGCCTACGAGCAGTACTTC. This sequence encodes CASSFLQGAYEQYF. Combining the CDR3 with reference TRBV5-1 and TRBJ2-7 gives the whole variable domain KAGVTQTPRYLIKTRGQQVTLSCSPISGHRSVSWYQQTPGQGLQFLFEYFSETQRNKGNFPGRFSGRQFSNSRSEMNVSTLELGDSALYLCASSFLQGAYEQYFGPGTRLTVT.